The present T cell receptor (beta chain) was sequenced within a study of beta chain features in type 1 diabetes. In germline, CDR1 is MDHEN, CDR2 SYDVKM. The CDR3 is 13 amino acids. V was clipped by 3 bases and J by 15 bases; unmatched bases: 8. Reverse transcribing all isolated RNA meant expressed TCRB transcripts were sequenced. Measured with immunoSEQ multiplex PCR; TCRdb has only the in-frame clones, and not every one. The profile shows 900,000 or so clones, 17% of them singletons. Sequenced: naive CD4+ T cells from blood. J is TRBJ1-4 and V is TRBV28; TRBD1 matches at 9 bases. This receptor was obtained from a woman under 30 in good health. As DNA, the CDR3 is TGTGCCAGCAGTTTCCCCGGGACAGGGACGATGTTTTTT. Translation gives CASSFPGTGTMFF.